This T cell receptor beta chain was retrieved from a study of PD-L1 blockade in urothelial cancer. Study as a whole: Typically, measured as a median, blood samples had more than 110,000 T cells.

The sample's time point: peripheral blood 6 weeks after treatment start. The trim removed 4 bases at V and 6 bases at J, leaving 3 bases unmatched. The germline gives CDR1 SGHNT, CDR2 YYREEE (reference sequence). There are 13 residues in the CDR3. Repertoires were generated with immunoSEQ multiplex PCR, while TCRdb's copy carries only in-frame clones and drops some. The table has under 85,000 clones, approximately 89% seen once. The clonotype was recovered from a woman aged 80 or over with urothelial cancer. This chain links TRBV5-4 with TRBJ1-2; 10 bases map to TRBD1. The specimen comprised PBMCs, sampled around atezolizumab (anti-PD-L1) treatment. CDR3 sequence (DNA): TGTGCCAGCAGCCCGACAGGGGGCGATGGCTACACCTTC. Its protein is CASSPTGGDGYTF. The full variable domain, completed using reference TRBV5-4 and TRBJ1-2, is ETGVTQSPTHLIKTRGQQVTLRCSSQSGHNTVSWYQQALGQGPQFIFQYYREEENGRGNFPPRFSGLQFPNYSSELNVNALELDDSALYLCASSPTGGDGYTFGSGTRLTVV.